Here is one T cell receptor (beta chain) with its context. No antigen is known for it. TCRdb analysed the 5' RACE reads with MiXCR anew, one entry per CDR3 protein. The sample lists roughly 450,000 distinct CDR3 sequences; 15% to 20% were seen once. These data come from a study of T-cell memory formation after mild COVID-19. About the study: Clustering of TCRs was largely donor specific. Study-level results: CD4+ contracting clones were mainly CM and EM; CD8+ ones, EMRA. Day 15 to 85 contracting clones showed balanced CD4/CD8; day 15 to 37 expanders favored CD4+.

Looked up from germline, CDR1 is MNHEY and CDR2 is SVGEGT. Between the trimmed V and J ends, which lost 6 bases and 2 bases, there was a span of 18 bases. CDR3 length: 16 residues. J is TRBJ2-3 and V is TRBV6-2 or TRBV6-3; D is uncertain. The source of this sequence is an adult woman who had mild COVID-19 (a few samples of this study predate the infection). Cell type and time point are not known. Sequencing was carried out using PBMCs or a T cell subset sorted from them (not recorded which). CDR3 nucleotide sequence: TGTGCCAGCAGGATCGGGCTACACCGAAACACAGATACGCAGTATTTT. As protein: CASRIGLHRNTDTQYF.